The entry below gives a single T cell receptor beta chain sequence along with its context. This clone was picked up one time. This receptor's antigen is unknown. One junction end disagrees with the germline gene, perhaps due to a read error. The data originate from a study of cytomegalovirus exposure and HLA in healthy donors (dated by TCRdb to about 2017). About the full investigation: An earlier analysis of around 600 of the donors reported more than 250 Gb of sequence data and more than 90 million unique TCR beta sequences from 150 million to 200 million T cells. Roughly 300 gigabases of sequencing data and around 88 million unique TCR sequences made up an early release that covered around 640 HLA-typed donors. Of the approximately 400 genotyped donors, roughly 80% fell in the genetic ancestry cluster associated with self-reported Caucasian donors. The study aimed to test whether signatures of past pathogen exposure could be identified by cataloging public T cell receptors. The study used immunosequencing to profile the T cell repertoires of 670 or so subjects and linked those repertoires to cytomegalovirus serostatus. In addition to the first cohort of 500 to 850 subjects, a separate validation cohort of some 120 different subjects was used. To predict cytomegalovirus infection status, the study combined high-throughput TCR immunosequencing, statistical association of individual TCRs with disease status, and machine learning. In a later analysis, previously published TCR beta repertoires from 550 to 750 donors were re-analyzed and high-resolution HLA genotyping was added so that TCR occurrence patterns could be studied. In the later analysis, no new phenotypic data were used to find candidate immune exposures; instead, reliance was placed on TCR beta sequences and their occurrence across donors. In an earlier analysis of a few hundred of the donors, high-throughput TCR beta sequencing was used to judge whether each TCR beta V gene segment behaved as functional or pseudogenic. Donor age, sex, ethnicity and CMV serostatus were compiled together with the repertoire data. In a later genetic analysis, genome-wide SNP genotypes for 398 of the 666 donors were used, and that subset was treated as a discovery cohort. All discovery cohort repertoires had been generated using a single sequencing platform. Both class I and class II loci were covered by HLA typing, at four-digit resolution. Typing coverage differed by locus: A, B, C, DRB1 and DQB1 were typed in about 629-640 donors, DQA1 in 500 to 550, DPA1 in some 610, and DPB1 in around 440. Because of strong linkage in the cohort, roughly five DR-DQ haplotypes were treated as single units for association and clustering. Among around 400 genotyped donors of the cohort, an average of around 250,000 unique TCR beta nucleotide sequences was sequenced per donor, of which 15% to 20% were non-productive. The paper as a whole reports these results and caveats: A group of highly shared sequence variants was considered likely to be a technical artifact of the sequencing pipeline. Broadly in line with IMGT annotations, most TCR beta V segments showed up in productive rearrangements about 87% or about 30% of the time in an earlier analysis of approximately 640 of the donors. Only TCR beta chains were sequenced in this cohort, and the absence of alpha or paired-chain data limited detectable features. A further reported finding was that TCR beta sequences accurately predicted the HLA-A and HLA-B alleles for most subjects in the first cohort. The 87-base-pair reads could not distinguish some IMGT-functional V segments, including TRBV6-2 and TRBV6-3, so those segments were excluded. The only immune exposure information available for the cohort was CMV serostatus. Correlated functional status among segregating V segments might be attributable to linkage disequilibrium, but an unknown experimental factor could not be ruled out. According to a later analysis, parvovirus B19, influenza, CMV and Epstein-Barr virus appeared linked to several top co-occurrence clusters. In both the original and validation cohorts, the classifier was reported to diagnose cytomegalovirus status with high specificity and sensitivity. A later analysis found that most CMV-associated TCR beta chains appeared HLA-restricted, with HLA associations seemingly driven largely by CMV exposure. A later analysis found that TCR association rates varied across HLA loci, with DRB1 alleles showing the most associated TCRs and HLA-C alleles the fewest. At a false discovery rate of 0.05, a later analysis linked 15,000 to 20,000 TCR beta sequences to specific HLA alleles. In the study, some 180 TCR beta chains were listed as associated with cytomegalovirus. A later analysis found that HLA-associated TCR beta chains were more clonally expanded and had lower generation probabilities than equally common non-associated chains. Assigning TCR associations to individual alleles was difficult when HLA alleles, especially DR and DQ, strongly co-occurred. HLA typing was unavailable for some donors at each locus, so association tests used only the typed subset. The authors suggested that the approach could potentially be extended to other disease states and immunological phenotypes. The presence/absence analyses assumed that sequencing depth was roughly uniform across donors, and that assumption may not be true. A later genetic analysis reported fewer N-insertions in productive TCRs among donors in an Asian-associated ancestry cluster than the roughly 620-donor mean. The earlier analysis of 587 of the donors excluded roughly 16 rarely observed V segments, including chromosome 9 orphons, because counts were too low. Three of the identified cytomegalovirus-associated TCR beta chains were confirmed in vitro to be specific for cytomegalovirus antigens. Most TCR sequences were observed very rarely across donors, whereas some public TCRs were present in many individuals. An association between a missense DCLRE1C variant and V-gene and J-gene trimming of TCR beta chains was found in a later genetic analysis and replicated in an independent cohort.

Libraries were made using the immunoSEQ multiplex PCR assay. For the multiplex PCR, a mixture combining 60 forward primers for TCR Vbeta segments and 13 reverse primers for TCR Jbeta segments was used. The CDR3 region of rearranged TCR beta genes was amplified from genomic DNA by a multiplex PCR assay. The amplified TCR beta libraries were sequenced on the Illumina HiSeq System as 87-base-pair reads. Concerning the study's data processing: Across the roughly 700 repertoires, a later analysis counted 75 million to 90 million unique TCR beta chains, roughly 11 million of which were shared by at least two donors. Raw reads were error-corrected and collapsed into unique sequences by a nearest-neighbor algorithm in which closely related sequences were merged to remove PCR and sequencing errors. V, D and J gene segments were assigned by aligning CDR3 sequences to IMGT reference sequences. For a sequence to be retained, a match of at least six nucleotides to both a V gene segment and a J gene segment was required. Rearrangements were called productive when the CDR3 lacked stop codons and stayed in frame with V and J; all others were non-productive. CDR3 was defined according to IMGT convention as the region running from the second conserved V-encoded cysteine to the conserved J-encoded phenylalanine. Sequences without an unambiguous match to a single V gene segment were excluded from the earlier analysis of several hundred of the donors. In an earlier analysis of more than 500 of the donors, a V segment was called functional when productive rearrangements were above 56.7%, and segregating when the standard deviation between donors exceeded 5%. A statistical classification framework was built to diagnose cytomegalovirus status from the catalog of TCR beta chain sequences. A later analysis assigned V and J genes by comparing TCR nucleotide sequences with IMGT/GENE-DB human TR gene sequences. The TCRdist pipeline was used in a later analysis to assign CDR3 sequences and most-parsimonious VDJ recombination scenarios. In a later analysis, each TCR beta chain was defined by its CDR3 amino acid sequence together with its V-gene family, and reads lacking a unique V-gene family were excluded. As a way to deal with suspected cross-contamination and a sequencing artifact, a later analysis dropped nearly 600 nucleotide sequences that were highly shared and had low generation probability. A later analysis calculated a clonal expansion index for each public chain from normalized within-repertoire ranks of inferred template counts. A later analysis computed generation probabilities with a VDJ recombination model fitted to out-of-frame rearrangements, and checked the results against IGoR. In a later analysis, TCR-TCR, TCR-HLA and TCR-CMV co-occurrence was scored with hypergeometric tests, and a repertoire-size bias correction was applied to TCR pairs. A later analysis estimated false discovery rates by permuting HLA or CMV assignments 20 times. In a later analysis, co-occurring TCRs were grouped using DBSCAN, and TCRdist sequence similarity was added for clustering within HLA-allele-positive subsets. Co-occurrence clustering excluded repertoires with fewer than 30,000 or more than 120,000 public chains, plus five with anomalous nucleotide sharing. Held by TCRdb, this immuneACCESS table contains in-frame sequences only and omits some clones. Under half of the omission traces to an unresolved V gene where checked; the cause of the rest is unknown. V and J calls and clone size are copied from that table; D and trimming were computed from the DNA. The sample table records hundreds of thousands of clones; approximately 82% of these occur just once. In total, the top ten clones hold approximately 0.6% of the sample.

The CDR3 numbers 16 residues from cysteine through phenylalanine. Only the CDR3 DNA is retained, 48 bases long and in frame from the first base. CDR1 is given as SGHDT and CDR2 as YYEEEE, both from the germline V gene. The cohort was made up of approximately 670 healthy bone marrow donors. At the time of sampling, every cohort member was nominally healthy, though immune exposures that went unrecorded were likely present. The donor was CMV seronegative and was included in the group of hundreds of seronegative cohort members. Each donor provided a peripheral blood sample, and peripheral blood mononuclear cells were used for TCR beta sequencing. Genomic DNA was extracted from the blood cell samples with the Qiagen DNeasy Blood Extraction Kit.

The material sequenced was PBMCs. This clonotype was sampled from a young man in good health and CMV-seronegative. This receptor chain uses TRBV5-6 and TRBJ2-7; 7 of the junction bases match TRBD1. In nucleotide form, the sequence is TGTACCAGCAGCTTTAGTCCACAGGGGCGCAGCTACGAGCAGTACTTC. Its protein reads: CTSSFSPQGRSYEQYF.